These 2 T cell receptor beta chains originate from one sample sequenced in a study of post-analysis software for immune sequencing data (dated by TCRdb to 2014 to 2015). On the study overall, not on this receptor specifically: Several TRBV segments, including TRBV5-6, TRBV5-1 and TRBV20-1, were significantly more frequent in patients than controls.

For these TCRs, the target antigens are not known. The library relied on PCR. Sequenced on an Illumina HiSeq 2500. Unique molecular identifiers were incorporated into TCR beta cDNA libraries to reduce PCR and sequencing biases. TCRdb redid the processing of the public reads, applying fastp at Q25 and MiXCR, and retained in-frame beta chains. Rows merge per CDR3 protein into single entries with the most common DNA and genes. The sample profile shows around 200,000 distinct CDR3 sequences; 29% of them were found once. The top ten hold 3.4% of the sample. The sample was blood. The receptor set was obtained from a girl under 18 with multiple sclerosis.

This chain joins TRBV12-3 or TRBV12-4 and TRBJ1-2; 12 nucleotides align to TRBD1. The ends lost 3 bases at V and 7 bases at J; junction bases unmatched: 6. The CDR3 has 15 amino acids. The CDR3 region is CASSLRDRGPSGYTF. The CDR3, as DNA: TGTGCCAGCAGTTTGCGGGACAGGGGGCCGTCTGGCTACACCTTC.

A word on this clonotype: This may stem from a read error, because a much larger clone lies one nucleotide away. The chain uses TRBV6-1 and TRBJ2-1; maybe TRBD1 (7 bases). Trimming took off 5 bases at V and 12 bases at J, with 17 bases between the two ends. This CDR3 comprises 13 residues. Looked up from germline, CDR1 is MNHNS and CDR2 is SASEGT. CDR3 protein: CASSSHRGGGQFF. The CDR3 DNA reads as TGTGCCAGCAGTTCACACAGGGGAGGTGGGCAGTTCTTC.